The T cell receptor beta chain under discussion was sequenced for a study of early T cells in non-severe SARS-CoV-2 infection (dated by TCRdb to the early 2020s). Broadly, across the study: Because TCR sequencing was done on bulk RNA from unsorted whole blood, the alpha and beta chains could not be paired. What the authors observed across the whole study: VDJdb matching was skewed toward anti-spike CD8 responses, so virus-specific expansions were likely underestimated and private and CD4 specificities were missed.

This clonotype has ten or more counts. This clone's antigen is unknown. Per-base qualities were not stored, and no clone one base away is much larger. The trim is 6 bases for V and 0 bases for J, with a gap of 13 bases between the germline ends. CDR1 MGHDK and CDR2 SYGVNS are derived from the germline V gene. The CDR3 spans 15 residues, from the cysteine through the phenylalanine. Solely the CDR3 DNA is kept, with 45 bases framed from the first base. Receptors were amplified or captured by 5' RACE. Sequencing was performed on a NextSeq 500. To correct for sequencing error and PCR bias, the TCR library protocol tagged individual cDNA molecules with unique molecular identifiers. TCR alpha and beta chains were both sequenced, and the abundances of alpha and beta sequences in each sample were closely correlated with each other. In the paper's pipeline: Decombinator V4 was used to annotate TCR sequences for V gene, J gene and CDR3. TCRs were defined as expanded if a significant change between any two time points was detected under a Poisson model with p below 0.0001. TCR abundances were normalised to the total number of TCRs sequenced per sample and were expressed as counts per million. TRAV1-2 paired with TRAJ12, TRAJ20 or TRAJ33 defined MAIT TCRs, while TRAV10 paired with TRAJ18 defined iNKT TCRs. VDJdb, accessed 1 November 2021, was searched for CMV, EBV and SARS-CoV-2 annotated TCRs, excluding TCRs annotated for multiple antigens. TCRdb itself trimmed the public reads at Q25 with fastp, ran MiXCR and retained productive beta chains. All rows with the same CDR3 protein become a single entry with the most common DNA and genes. The V and J calls shown here were made by TCRdb, not taken from the authors' results. The sample contains about 70,000 distinct CDR3 sequences, 3.5% to 6% of them found a single time. Clones ranked in the top ten supply 3.5% to 4% of the sample.

Set within a cohort of healthcare workers in London, UK, this nested case-control study involved weekly PCR testing of nasopharyngeal swabs along with blood sampling. Between 23 and 31 March 2020, the week of the UK lockdown, healthcare workers were enrolled and then followed up weekly for as long as 16 weeks. This sample comprised whole blood, obtained at baseline. The sequence is built from TRBV25-1 and TRBJ2-3, with the D assignment possibly TRBD1 or TRBD2, given 5 matching bases for each. The receptor was derived from an adult who was a healthcare worker with PCR-confirmed SARS-CoV-2 infection or an uninfected control (not recorded which). The donor label of this sample is uncertain. CDR3 protein: CASSSPGPSTDTQYF. In nucleotide form, the sequence is TGTGCCAGCAGCTCCCCGGGACCCAGCACAGATACGCAGTATTTT. Here the CDR3 is joined to the reference TRBV25-1 and TRBJ2-3 genes, and the full variable domain is: EADIYQTPRYLVIGTGKKITLECSQTMGHDKMYWYQQDPGMELHLIHYSYGVNSTEKGDLSSESTVSRIRTEHFPLTLESARPSHTSQYLCASSSPGPSTDTQYFGPGTRLTVL.